These 11 T cell receptor beta chains came from one sample sequenced in a study of T cells after yellow fever vaccination. TCRdb processed the 5' RACE reads anew with MiXCR; each CDR3 protein has one entry. Of around 310,000 distinct CDR3 sequences listed, roughly 8.7% are singletons. The source material was PBMCs, sampled on the day of the first yellow fever vaccination. The source of these receptors is a man aged 18 to 30 who received the YFV17D yellow fever vaccine.

The rearrangement joins TRBV11-2 to TRBJ2-1, with 8 bases fitting TRBD2. The CDR3 loop spans 15 amino acids. The germline gives CDR1 SGHAT, CDR2 FQNNGV. Trimming cost V 5 bases and J 8 bases; bases outside gene matches: 11. The DNA of the CDR3 is TGTGCCAGCAGCCTAGGACTAGCTAGGGTCTATGAGCAGTTCTTC. It encodes CASSLGLARVYEQFF.

This clonotype was recorded at least ten times. The chain uses TRBV5-1 and TRBJ2-5; D is unresolved. There are 14 residues in the CDR3. The germline V gene encodes CDR1 SGHRS and CDR2 YFSETQ. V lost 2 bases, J lost 1 base, and 9 bases lay in between. DNA for the CDR3: TGCGCCAGCAGCTTAGTCCCCAGCCAAGAGACCCAGTACTTC. Protein product: CASSLVPSQETQYF.

This clonotype was counted between two and nine times. V and J are TRBV6-1 and TRBJ2-4; the D is unclear. V was shortened by 8 bases and J by 0 bases, with 8 bases between the two germline ends. There are 13 residues in the CDR3. CDR1 is MNHNS and CDR2 is SASEGT in the germline V gene. The CDR3 DNA reads as TGTGCCAGCGGAGAACTAGCCAAAAACATTCAGTACTTC. Its translation: CASGELAKNIQYF.

The sample holds a few counts of this clonotype. CDR3 in amino acids: CASSEGQLGREQYV. CDR3 bases: TGTGCCAGCAGTGAAGGACAGTTGGGCCGCGAGCAGTACGTC. The chain uses TRBV6-1 and TRBJ2-7, with D tentatively TRBD1 (5 bases). Germline V gene data show CDR1 as MNHNS and CDR2 as SASEGT. The CDR3 extends over 14 amino acids. V was shortened by 1 base and J by 6 bases, with 13 bases between the two germline ends.

This clonotype was seen a handful of times. The rearrangement joins TRBV11-1 to TRBJ2-5; the D gene could be TRBD1 or TRBD2 (5 bases each). From germline, CDR1 is SGHAT and CDR2 FQDESV (reference sequence). Trimming removed 2 bases at V and 5 bases at J, with 15 bases between. The CDR3 extends over 15 amino acids. The CDR3 DNA reads TGTGCCAGCAGCTTATCCCAGGGAGAATTGGAGACCCAGTACTTC. It translates to CASSLSQGELETQYF.

This clonotype was detected many times. J is TRBJ2-3 and V is TRBV12-3 or TRBV12-4, with D uncertain. Deletions cut 4 bases from V and 4 bases from J, with 9 bases between. CDR3 length equals 13 residues. The CDR3 loop reads CASSSPNPDTQYF. As DNA, the CDR3 is TGTGCCAGCAGTTCTCCTAACCCAGATACGCAGTATTTT.

This clonotype was counted a few times. V is TRBV15 and J is TRBJ1-5; 7 bases are a match to TRBD1. The CDR3 totals 17 residues. Unmatched junction bases numbered 6, after V lost 1 base and J lost 0 bases. In germline, CDR1 is LNHNV, CDR2 YYDKDF (reference sequence). This chain's CDR3 is CATSRVIGGYSNQPQHF. CDR3 in DNA: TGTGCCACCAGCAGAGTTATAGGGGGCTATAGCAATCAGCCCCAGCATTTT.

This clonotype has just a few counts. The CDR3 sequence is CASSVEAGTGYSPLHF. The CDR3 DNA reads TGTGCCAGCAGCGTAGAAGCCGGGACAGGGTATTCACCCCTCCACTTT. V and J are TRBV9 and TRBJ1-6, with TRBD1 matching 9 bases. V trimming: 0 bases; J trimming: 8 bases; junction bases outside the gene matches: 6. The CDR3 extends over 16 amino acids. Germline CDR1 and CDR2: SGDLS and YYNGEE.

This clonotype was counted between two and nine times. The gene calls are TRBV4-3 and TRBJ1-1; the D gene is possibly TRBD1 (6 bases). Germline loops: CDR1 LGHNA, CDR2 YSLEER. There are 13 residues in the CDR3. Trimming removed 6 bases from V and 5 bases from J, with 13 bases in between. The CDR3 nucleotides read TGCGCCAGCAGTAAACAGGGTTTAACTGAAGCTTTCTTT. The encoded protein is CASSKQGLTEAFF.

This clonotype was picked up a small number of times. The chain combines TRBV12-3 or TRBV12-4 with TRBJ2-5; D not certain. This CDR3 comprises 13 residues. V was trimmed by 5 bases and J by 5 bases, leaving 12 bases between them. Written as DNA, the CDR3 is TGTGCCAGCAGTGGTGTGGGGATGGAGACCCAGTACTTC. Translating gives CASSGVGMETQYF.

This clonotype is classed as medium-sized (0.01 to 0.1%). The V and J genes are TRBV5-6 and TRBJ2-1; D may be TRBD2 (5 bases). V was pared by 2 bases and J by 9 bases, with 15 bases between. CDR3 length: 14 amino acids. The V gene's germline CDR1 is SGHDT and CDR2 YYEEEE. This CDR3 is CASSFGHYRGEQFF. The CDR3 coding sequence is TGTGCCAGCAGCTTTGGTCATTATCGGGGTGAGCAGTTCTTC.